This TCR beta chain originates from a study of cytomegalovirus exposure and HLA in healthy donors. At the time of sampling, donors were nominally healthy, though unrecorded immune exposures were likely. Study results and caveats: The analysis excluded some indistinguishable V segments, including TRBV6-2 and TRBV6-3.

PCR involved 60 Vbeta and 13 Jbeta primers. Assay: immunoSEQ multiplex PCR; the TCRdb copy retains only in-frame clones and omits some. The table includes 160,000 or so clones, more than 80% detected once. Germline V lookup: CDR1 LNHDA, CDR2 SQIVND (reference sequence). CDR3 size: 17 residues. The J segment lost 4 bases and the V segment lost 3 bases, leaving 14 bases of the junction unmatched. This clone has a handful of counts. The antigen remains undetermined. The TCR originated in a woman aged 25 to 39 in good health and CMV-seropositive. The gene calls are TRBV19 and TRBJ1-1; 7 nucleotides line up with TRBD1. The sample was PBMCs. The CDR3 here is CASSIRHLQGLSTEAFF. CDR3 DNA: TGTGCCAGTAGTATTCGACACCTACAGGGGTTGAGCACTGAAGCTTTCTTT.